Listed below are T cell receptor beta chains from one sample, sequenced in a study of CXCR3-negative and CXCR3-positive naive CD8 T cells. TCRdb reprocessed the 5' RACE reads; each CDR3 protein has one entry and no DNA is given. Recorded for this sample: some 130,000 distinct CDR3 sequences. Sequencing was carried out using naive CXCR3- CD8+ T cells from blood. All receptors come from a human donor in good health. Some clones in this sample may be carry-over from other donors' samples. CDR3s include the opening cysteine and the closing phenylalanine or tryptophan.

len	v_gene	j_gene	CDR3aa
14	TRBV9	TRBJ2-5	CASSAHRGGETQYF
15	TRBV7-9	TRBJ1-3	CASSSNHPFGNTIYF
13	TRBV30	TRBJ1-2	CASEGTGGHGYTF
15	TRBV12-3/TRBV12-4	TRBJ2-1	CASSFRLAGGNEQFF
16	TRBV7-8	TRBJ2-4	CASSLYRAPAKNIQYF
15	TRBV4-2	TRBJ2-7	CASSQESAGGYEQYF
14	TRBV7-9	TRBJ2-5	CASSPRDSQETQYF
15	TRBV28	TRBJ2-5	CASRGLGQAQETQYF
13	TRBV20-1	TRBJ2-7	CSARSTDSYEQYF
14	TRBV5-1	TRBJ2-7	CASSWTSGAYEQYF
15	TRBV28	TRBJ2-3	CASSDRGAVGDTQYF
15	TRBV9	TRBJ2-7	CASSVGGQGAHEQYF
17	TRBV7-9	TRBJ2-1	CASAGLAGASSYNEQFF